These 17 T cell receptor beta chains share one sample of origin, sequenced in a study of Graves' ophthalmopathy and Graves' hyperthyroidism. RNA transcripts were the source from which TCR beta CDR3 regions were amplified. HTBI-primed RT-PCR formed the first round, and a multiplex PCR formed the second. Using its own MiXCR run on the multiplex PCR reads, TCRdb lists one record per CDR3 protein. The sample has about 380,000 distinct CDR3 sequences; approximately 15% are singletons. The sample consisted of peripheral blood. The receptors stem from a woman in her late teens or twenties with stable Graves' hyperthyroidism.

In its sample, this clonotype was seen many times. The V and J genes are TRBV12-3 or TRBV12-4 and TRBJ1-2, with 8 nucleotides matching TRBD1. The CDR3 has 15 residues. After removal of 6 bases from V and 2 bases from J, the junction contained 8 bases not matched to a gene. CDR3 in DNA: TGTGCCAGCAGCCTATCGGACAGGGCGAACTATGGCTACACCTTC. This codes for CASSLSDRANYGYTF.

This sequence joins TRBV12-3 or TRBV12-4 and TRBJ2-7, with 8 nucleotides matching TRBD2. V was pared by 4 bases and J by 9 bases, with 14 bases of the junction left unmatched. The CDR3 loop spans 15 amino acids. CDR3 nucleotides: TGTGCCAGCAGTTCCAGATCTAGCGGGTGGAGGGGGCAGTACTTC. This translates into CASSSRSSGWRGQYF.

The sample holds many counts of this clonotype. This chain links TRBV6-1 with TRBJ1-1, with a tentative D call TRBD1 (5 bases). The CDR3 covers 15 residues. With 8 bases removed from V and 5 bases from J, the gap between germline ends came to 21 bases. The germline CDR1 and CDR2 sequences are MNHNS and SASEGT. CDR3 sequence reads: CASPGDYGRATEAFF. In DNA form, the CDR3 reads TGTGCCAGCCCGGGGGATTATGGGAGGGCTACTGAAGCTTTCTTT.

This clonotype was counted at least ten times. V and J are TRBV29-1 and TRBJ1-2; 11 nucleotides agree with TRBD1. The CDR3 runs to 12 residues. Losses at the gene ends were 7 bases for V and 8 bases for J; bases not matched to a gene: 6. The germline CDR1 and CDR2 sequences are SQVTM and ANQGSEA. This CDR3 reads CSGGQGALGYTF. In nucleotides, the CDR3 is TGCAGCGGCGGACAGGGGGCGTTGGGCTACACCTTC.

J is TRBJ2-6 and V is TRBV6-1, with 11 bases aligning to TRBD2. The V segment lost 2 bases and the J segment 1 base; nucleotides outside the gene matches: 7. CDR1 and CDR2 from the germline V gene are MNHNS and SASEGT. This CDR3 is built from 19 residues. The CDR3 nucleotides are TGTGCCAGCAGTGAATCACTAGCGGGGGCCGGGTCTGGGGCCAACGTCCTGACTTTC. Translating gives CASSESLAGAGSGANVLTF.

At least ten counts were recorded for this clonotype. The gene calls are TRBV3-1 and TRBJ2-7; possible D gene TRBD2, 5 bases. Germline lookup yields CDR1 LGHDT and CDR2 YNNKEL (reference sequence). This CDR3 has 15 amino acids. V was clipped by 0 bases and J by 5 bases, with 14 bases between them. For the CDR3, the DNA is TGTGCCAGCAGCCAAGATGGGAGCGAGTGGGACGAGCAGTACTTC. Amino acid sequence: CASSQDGSEWDEQYF.

The chain combines TRBV4-1 with TRBJ1-6; the D gene is possibly TRBD1 (5 bases). Germline lookup yields CDR1 MGHRA and CDR2 YSYEKL. The CDR3 spans 18 residues. Trimming stripped 0 bases from V and 5 bases from J, with 17 bases between. In DNA, the CDR3 is TGCGCCAGCAGCCAAGAGAGGGATTCAGGGATGAATAATTCACCCCTCCACTTT. This encodes CASSQERDSGMNNSPLHF.

This clonotype was recorded at least ten times. The rearrangement uses TRBV10-3 and TRBJ1-2; D gene unclear. The length of the CDR3 is 14 residues. Per the germline V gene, CDR1 is ENHRY and CDR2 is SYGVKD. V was pared by 10 bases and J by 2 bases, with 17 bases between. Written as DNA, the CDR3 is TGTGCCACCTCACTACCGACACAGAACTATGGCTACACCTTC. The encoded protein is CATSLPTQNYGYTF.

This clonotype was seen many times. The genes are TRBV6-2 or TRBV6-3 and TRBJ2-7; perhaps TRBD2 as D (5 bases). The V end was cut by 8 bases, the J end by 2 bases, with 13 bases between. Per the germline V gene, CDR1 is MNHEY and CDR2 is SVGEGT. CDR3 length: 13 residues. This CDR3 reads CASGTGIPYEQYF. The CDR3 nucleotides are TGTGCCAGCGGAACCGGGATACCCTACGAGCAGTACTTC.

This clonotype was seen many times. This chain links TRBV12-3 or TRBV12-4 with TRBJ2-3; D might be TRBD2 (5 bases). The CDR3 has 12 residues. V lost 7 bases and J lost 6, with 11 bases in between. CDR3 in amino acids: CASTGSGDTQYF. The DNA for the CDR3 is TGTGCCAGCACTGGCTCGGGGGATACGCAGTATTTT.

There are a few counts of this clonotype. DNA of the CDR3: TGTGCCAGCTCACCGACAGGGAAACAAGAGACCCAGTACTTC. Amino acid sequence: CASSPTGKQETQYF. This chain connects TRBV18 to TRBJ2-5, with TRBD1 matching 7 bases. CDR3 length: 14 residues. The V and J ends lost 3 bases and 2 bases, in that order; junction bases with no gene match: 3. Germline V lookup: CDR1 KGHSH, CDR2 LQKENI.

The genes are TRBV6-1 and TRBJ2-2; D unresolved. The V and J ends lost 2 bases and 4 bases respectively, with 8 bases between them. CDR1 and CDR2 (germline): MNHNS, SASEGT. This CDR3 spans 14 amino acids. The CDR3 DNA is TGTGCCAGCAGTGAAATCCGAGGCACCGGGGAGCTGTTTTTT. Residues: CASSEIRGTGELFF.

The rearrangement joins TRBV6-1 to TRBJ2-7; 11 bases agree with TRBD2. This CDR3 region has 16 residues. The V segment lost 4 bases and the J segment 2 bases; nucleotides outside the gene matches: 7. CDR1 is MNHNS, CDR2 SASEGT, per germline. The CDR3 DNA sequence: TGTGCCAGCAGTGGGGGGACTAGCGGACCCGCCTACGAGCAGTACTTC. This gives the protein CASSGGTSGPAYEQYF.

The sample holds many counts of this clonotype. V gene TRBV5-4 combines with J gene TRBJ1-2, with TRBD1 matching over 7 bases. V shed 4 bases and J 8 bases; nucleotides not matched to a gene: 14. Germline lookup yields CDR1 SGHNT and CDR2 YYREEE (reference sequence). This CDR3 region has 15 residues. CDR3 sequence reads: CASSSPDRTYRGYTF. The DNA for the CDR3 is TGTGCCAGCAGCAGTCCGGACAGGACCTATCGGGGCTACACCTTC.

This clonotype was observed many times. The chain combines TRBV6-2 or TRBV6-3 with TRBJ2-2, with a weak D call TRBD2 (6 bases). The CDR3 is made up of 14 amino acids. Germline V gene lookup returns CDR1 MNHEY and CDR2 SVGEGT. The ends were cut back, 6 bases at V and 3 bases at J, with 11 bases in the middle. The CDR3: CASRPPGDTGELFF. The DNA for the CDR3 is TGTGCCAGCAGACCCCCGGGGGACACCGGGGAGCTGTTTTTT.

The V gene is TRBV7-8, the J gene TRBJ2-5, with D perhaps TRBD2 (6 bases). Germline V CDR1 and CDR2: SGHVS, FQNEAQ. Trimming left V 6 bases short and J 4 bases short, with 12 bases between. The CDR3 is 13 residues long. CDR3 sequence: CASSRAGRETQYF. CDR3 nucleotides: TGTGCCAGCAGTCGGGCGGGAAGAGAGACCCAGTACTTC.

The sample holds a few counts of this clonotype. A much larger clone sits a single nucleotide away, making a read error possible. This chain joins TRBV20-1 and TRBJ2-5; TRBD2 might be the D (7 bases). The CDR3 loop spans 14 amino acids. CDR1 is DFQATT and CDR2 is SNEGSKA in the germline V gene (reference sequence). The CDR3 sequence is CSAARGGGKEAQYF. CDR3 sequence (DNA): TGCAGTGCTGCCCGAGGGGGGGGCAAAGAGGCCCAGTACTTC.